What follows describes a single T cell receptor (beta chain). TCRdb's table, derived via immunoSEQ multiplex PCR, lists solely in-frame clones and lacks some. The data contain 130,000 to 150,000 clones, around 82% of them singletons. From germline, CDR1 is MNHEY and CDR2 SVGAGI. The CDR3 is made up of 13 amino acids. With 2 bases removed from V and 2 bases from J, the gap between germline ends came to 6 bases. The sample originates from a study of blood T cell repertoires in COVID-19. Background on the study: COVID-19 samples, acute and convalescent, were from the United States, Italy and Spain.

The receptor was derived from a man between 60 and 75 years old with active or convalescent COVID-19. Specimen: peripheral blood. The chain employs TRBV6-5 and TRBJ1-1; tentatively, D is TRBD1 (5 bases). DNA of the CDR3: TGTGCCAGCAGTTACAGGGGTAACACTGAAGCTTTCTTT. The encoded protein is CASSYRGNTEAFF.